The clone carrying this TCR beta chain was counted only a few times. Its matching antigen is unknown. The data were taken from a study of blood T cells in healthy people across ages. Findings and caveats of the study: Using unsorted PBMCs precluded a conclusive naive versus antigen-experienced comparison. When one million T cells were used, diversity estimates were thought to be underestimates.

Together with a sample-barcoded 5' primer, a J-beta primer mix was included in a second PCR lasting roughly 6 to 12 cycles. TCRdb independently ran MiXCR on the 5' RACE reads; one entry per CDR3 protein. The data show about a million distinct CDR3 sequences, 45% to 50% seen once. With each sample, at least 6 micrograms of total RNA were extracted. The source is a young man in good health. Sequenced input: blood.

The CDR3 sequence is CSASRGTEPQHF. In DNA form, the CDR3 reads TGCAGTGCTAGTCGGGGAACGGAGCCCCAGCATTTT. The chain couples TRBV20-1 to TRBJ1-5; D not resolved. The CDR3 spans 12 residues. CDR1 DFQATT and CDR2 SNEGSKA come from the germline V gene (reference sequence). Deletions cut 3 bases from V and 8 bases from J, with 11 bases between.